This record covers a single T cell receptor (beta chain). These data originate in a study of shared clonotypes between healthy human individuals. Only in-frame clones appear in the TCRdb table, and some are missing; sequencing was by immunoSEQ multiplex PCR. The repertoire consists of under 2,500,000 clones, with approximately 96% occurring once and the leading ten covering 0.1% to 0.15%. Per germline, CDR1 SGHTA and CDR2 FQGNSA. The CDR3 length is 15 residues. V shed 2 bases and J 5 bases; nucleotides not matched to a gene: 5. This chain connects TRBV7-2 to TRBJ2-1; 8 positions match TRBD2. The specimen sequenced was naive CD4+ T cells sorted from blood. Regarding subset: CD45RA+ positively selected. The source of this sequence is a man aged 18-30 years in good health. The CDR3 DNA is TGTGCCAGCAGCTTAAGTAGCGGGGCCCACAATGAGCAGTTCTTC. This codes for CASSLSSGAHNEQFF.